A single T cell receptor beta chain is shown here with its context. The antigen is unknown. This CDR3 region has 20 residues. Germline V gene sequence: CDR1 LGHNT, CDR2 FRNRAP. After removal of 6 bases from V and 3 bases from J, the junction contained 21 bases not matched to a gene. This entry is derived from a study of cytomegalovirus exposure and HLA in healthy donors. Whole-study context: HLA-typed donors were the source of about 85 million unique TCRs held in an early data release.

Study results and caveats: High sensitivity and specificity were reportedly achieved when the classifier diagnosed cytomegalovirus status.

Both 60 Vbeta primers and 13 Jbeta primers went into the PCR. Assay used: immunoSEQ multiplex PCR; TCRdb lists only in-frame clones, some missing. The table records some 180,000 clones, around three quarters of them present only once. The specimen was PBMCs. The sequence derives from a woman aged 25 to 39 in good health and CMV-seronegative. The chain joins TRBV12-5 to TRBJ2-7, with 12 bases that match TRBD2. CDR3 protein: CASGLQITSGGSINYYEQYF. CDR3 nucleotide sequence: TGTGCTAGTGGCCTACAGATCACTAGCGGGGGGAGTATTAACTACTACGAGCAGTACTTC.